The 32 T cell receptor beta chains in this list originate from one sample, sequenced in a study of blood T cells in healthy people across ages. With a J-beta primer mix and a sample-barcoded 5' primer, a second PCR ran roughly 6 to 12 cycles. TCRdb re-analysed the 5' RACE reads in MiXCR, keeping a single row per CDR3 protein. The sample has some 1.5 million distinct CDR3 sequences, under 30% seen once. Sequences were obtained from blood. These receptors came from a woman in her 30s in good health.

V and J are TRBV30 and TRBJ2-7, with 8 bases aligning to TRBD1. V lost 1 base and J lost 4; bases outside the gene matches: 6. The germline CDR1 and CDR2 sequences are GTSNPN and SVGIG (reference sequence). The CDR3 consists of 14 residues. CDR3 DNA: TGTGCCTGGAGTGGCGGGACAGGTAGTTACGAGCAGTACTTC. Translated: CAWSGGTGSYEQYF.

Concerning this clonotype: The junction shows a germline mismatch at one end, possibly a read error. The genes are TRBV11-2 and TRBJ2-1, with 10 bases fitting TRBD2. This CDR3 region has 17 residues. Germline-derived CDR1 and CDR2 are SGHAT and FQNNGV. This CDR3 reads CACSLAASGGEYNEQFF. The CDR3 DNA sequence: TGTGCCTGCAGCTTAGCGGCTAGCGGGGGCGAATACAATGAGCAGTTCTTC.

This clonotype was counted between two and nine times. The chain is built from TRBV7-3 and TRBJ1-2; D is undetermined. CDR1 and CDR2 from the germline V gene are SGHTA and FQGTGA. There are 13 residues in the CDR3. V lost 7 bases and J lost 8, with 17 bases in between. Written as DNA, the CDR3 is TGTGCCAGCACCTCTCTTGAGGGAAGGGGCTACACCTTC. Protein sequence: CASTSLEGRGYTF.

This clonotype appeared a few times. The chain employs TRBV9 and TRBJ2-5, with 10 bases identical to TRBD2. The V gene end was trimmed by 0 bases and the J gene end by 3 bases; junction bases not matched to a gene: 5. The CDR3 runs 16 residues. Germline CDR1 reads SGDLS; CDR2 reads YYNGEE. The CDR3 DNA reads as TGTGCCAGCAGCGTAGCTAGCGGGAGCGCCGAAGAGACCCAGTACTTC. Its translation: CASSVASGSAEETQYF. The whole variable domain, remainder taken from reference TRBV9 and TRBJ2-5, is DSGVTQTPKHLITATGQRVTLRCSPRSGDLSVYWYQQSLDQGLQFLIQYYNGEERAKGNILERFSAQQFPDLHSELNLSSLELGDSALYFCASSVASGSAEETQYFGPGTRLLVL.

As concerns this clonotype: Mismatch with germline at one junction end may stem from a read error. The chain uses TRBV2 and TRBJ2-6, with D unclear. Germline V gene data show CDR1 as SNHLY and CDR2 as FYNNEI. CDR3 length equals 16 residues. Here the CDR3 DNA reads TGTGCCAGCAGTGAAGCAATCGGCTCTAGGGCCAACGTCCTGACTTTC. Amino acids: CASSEAIGSRANVLTF.

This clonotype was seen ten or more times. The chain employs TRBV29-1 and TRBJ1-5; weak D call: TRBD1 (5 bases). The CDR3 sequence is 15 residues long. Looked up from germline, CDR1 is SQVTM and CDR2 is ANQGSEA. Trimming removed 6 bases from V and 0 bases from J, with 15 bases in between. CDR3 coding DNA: TGCAGCGTGATAACTGACAGAGATAGCAATCAGCCCCAGCATTTT. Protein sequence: CSVITDRDSNQPQHF.

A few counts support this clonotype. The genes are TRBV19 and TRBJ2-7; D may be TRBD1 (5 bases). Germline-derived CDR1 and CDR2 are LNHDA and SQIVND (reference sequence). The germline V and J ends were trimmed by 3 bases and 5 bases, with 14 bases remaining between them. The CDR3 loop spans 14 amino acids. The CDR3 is CASSIEAGIHEQYF. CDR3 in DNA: TGTGCCAGTAGTATTGAGGCAGGGATCCACGAGCAGTACTTC. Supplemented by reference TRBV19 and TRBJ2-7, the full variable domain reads DGGITQSPKYLFRKEGQNVTLSCEQNLNHDAMYWYRQDPGQGLRLIYYSQIVNDFQKGDIAEGYSVSREKKESFPLTVTSAQKNPTAFYLCASSIEAGIHEQYFGPGTRLTVT.

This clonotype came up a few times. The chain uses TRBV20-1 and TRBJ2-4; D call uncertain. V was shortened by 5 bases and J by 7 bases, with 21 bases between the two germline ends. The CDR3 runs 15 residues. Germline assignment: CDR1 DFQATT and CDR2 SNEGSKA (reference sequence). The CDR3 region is CSASHVACGRNIQYF. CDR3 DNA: TGCAGTGCTTCTCACGTGGCTTGCGGTCGTAACATTCAGTACTTC.

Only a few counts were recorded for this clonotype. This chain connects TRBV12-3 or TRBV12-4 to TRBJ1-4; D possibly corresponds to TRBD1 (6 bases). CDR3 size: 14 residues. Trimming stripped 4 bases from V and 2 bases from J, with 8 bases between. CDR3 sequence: CASSYGQTNEKLFF. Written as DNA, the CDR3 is TGTGCCAGCAGTTATGGACAGACTAATGAAAAACTGTTTTTT.

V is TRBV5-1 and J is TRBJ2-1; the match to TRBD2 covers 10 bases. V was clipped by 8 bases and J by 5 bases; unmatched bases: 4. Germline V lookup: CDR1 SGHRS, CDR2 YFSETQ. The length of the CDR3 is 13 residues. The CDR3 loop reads CARKGLAHNEQFF. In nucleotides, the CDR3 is TGCGCCAGGAAGGGACTAGCGCACAATGAGCAGTTCTTC.

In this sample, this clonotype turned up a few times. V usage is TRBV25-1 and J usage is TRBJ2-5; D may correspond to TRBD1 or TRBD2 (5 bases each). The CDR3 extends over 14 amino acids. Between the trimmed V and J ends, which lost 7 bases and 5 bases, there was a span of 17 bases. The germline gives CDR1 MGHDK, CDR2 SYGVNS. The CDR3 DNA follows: TGTGCCAGCATCGATCCGGGGACCCACGAGACCCAGTACTTC. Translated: CASIDPGTHETQYF.

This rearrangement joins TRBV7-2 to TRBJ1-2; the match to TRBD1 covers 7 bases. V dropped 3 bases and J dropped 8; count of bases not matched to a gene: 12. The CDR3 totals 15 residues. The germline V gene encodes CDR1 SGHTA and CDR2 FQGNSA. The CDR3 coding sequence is TGTGCCAGCAGCTTTATTGGGAATACAGGGGACGGCTACACCTTC. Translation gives CASSFIGNTGDGYTF.

The CDR3 DNA sequence: TGTGCCAGCTCACCATGGGGTGGAAACACCATATATTTT. Encoded protein: CASSPWGGNTIYF. V is TRBV18 and J is TRBJ1-3; unclear D gene. This CDR3 has 13 amino acids. Trimming removed 2 bases at V and 3 bases at J, with 5 bases between. Germline loops: CDR1 KGHSH, CDR2 LQKENI.

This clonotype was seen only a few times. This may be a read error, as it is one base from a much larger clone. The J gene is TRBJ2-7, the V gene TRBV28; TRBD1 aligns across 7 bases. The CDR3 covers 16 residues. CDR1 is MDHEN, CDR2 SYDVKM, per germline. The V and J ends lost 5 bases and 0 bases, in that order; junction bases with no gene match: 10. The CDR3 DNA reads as TGTGCCAGCAGTAAGGGGGCAGGTCCGAGCTCCTACGAGCAGTACTTC. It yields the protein CASSKGAGPSSYEQYF. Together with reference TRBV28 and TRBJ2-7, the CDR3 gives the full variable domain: DVKVTQSSRYLVKRTGEKVFLECVQDMDHENMFWYRQDPGLGLRLIYFSYDVKMKEKGDIPEGYSVSREKKERFSLILESASTNQTSMYLCASSKGAGPSSYEQYFGPGTRLTVT.

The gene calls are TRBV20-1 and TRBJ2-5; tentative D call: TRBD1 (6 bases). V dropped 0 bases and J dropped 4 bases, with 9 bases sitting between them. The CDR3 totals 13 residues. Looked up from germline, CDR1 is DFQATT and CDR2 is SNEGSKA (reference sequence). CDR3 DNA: TGCAGTGCTAGAGATCTCAGGGGAGAGACCCAGTACTTC. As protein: CSARDLRGETQYF.

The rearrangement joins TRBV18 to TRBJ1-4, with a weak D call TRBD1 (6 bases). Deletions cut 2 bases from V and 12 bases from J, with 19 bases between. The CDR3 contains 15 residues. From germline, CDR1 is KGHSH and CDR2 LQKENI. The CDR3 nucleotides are TGTGCCAGCTCACCAGGGACACCCTGGTCTGGAGAACTGTTTTTT. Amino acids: CASSPGTPWSGELFF.

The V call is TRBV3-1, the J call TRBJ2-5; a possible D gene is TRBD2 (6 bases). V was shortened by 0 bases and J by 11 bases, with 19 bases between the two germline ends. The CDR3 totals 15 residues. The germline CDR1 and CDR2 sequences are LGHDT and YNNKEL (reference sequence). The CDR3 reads CASSQEGTGEEEQYF. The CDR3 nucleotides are TGTGCCAGCAGCCAAGAGGGGACGGGAGAGGAGGAGCAGTACTTC.

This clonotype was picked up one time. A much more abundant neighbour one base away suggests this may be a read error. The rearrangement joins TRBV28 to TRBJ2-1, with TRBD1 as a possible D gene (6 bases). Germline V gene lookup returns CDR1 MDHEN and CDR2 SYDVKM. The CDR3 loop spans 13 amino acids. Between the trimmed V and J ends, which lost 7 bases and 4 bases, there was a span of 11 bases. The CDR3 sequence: CASTWTAYNEQFF. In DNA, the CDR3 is TGTGCCAGCACCTGGACAGCTTACAATGAGCAGTTCTTC.

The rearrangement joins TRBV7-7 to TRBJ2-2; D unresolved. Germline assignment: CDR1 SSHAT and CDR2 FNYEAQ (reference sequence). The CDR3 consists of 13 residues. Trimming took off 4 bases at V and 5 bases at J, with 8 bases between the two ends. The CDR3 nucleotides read TGTGCCAGCAGCTCCGGGTGGACCGGGGAGCTGTTTTTT. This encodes CASSSGWTGELFF.

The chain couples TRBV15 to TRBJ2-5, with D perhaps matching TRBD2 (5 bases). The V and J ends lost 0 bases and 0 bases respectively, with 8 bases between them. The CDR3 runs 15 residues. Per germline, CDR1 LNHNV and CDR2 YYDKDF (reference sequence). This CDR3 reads CATSRDRRDQETQYF. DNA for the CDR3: TGTGCCACCAGCAGAGATCGGCGGGACCAAGAGACCCAGTACTTC.

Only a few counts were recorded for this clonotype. The DNA of the CDR3 is TGTGCCAGCAGCTTAGTGACGGGGGTGAAGGAGCAGTTCTTC. This encodes CASSLVTGVKEQFF. The chain carries TRBV11-2 and TRBJ2-1, with D tentatively TRBD2 (6 bases). V was shortened by 1 base and J by 10 bases, with 14 bases between the two germline ends. Germline CDR1 is SGHAT and CDR2 is FQNNGV. CDR3 length equals 14 residues.

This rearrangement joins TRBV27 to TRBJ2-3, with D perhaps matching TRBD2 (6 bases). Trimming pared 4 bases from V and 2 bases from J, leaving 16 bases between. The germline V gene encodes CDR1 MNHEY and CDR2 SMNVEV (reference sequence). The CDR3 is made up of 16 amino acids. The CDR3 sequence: CASSWYGRTATDTQYF. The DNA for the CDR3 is TGTGCCAGCAGTTGGTACGGGAGAACAGCCACAGATACGCAGTATTTT.

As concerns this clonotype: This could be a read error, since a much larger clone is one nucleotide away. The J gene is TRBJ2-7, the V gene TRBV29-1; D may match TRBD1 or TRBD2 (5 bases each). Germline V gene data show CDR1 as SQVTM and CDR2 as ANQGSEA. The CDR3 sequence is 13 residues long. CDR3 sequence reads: CSVTKTAAYERYF. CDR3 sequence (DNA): TGCAGCGTCACGAAGACAGCGGCCTACGAGCGGTACTTC.

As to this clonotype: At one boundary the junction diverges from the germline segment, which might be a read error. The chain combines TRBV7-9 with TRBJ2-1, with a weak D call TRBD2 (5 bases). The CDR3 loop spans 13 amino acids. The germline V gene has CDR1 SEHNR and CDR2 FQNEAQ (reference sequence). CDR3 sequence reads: CASAGSSCNEQFF. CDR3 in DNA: TGTGCCAGCGCTGGGAGCTCCTGCAATGAGCAGTTCTTC. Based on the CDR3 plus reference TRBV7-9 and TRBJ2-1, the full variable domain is DTGVSQNPRHKITKRGQNVTFRCDPISEHNRLYWYRQTLGQGPEFLTYFQNEAQLEKSRLLSDRFSAERPKGSFSTLEIQRTEQGDSAMYLCASAGSSCNEQFFGPGTRLTVL.

The CDR3 protein is CASGGSVDTQYF. CDR3 coding DNA: TGTGCCAGCGGGGGAAGTGTAGATACGCAGTATTTT. The chain links TRBV6-5 to TRBJ2-3, with D possibly called TRBD1 or TRBD2 (5 bases each). CDR1 and CDR2 (germline): MNHEY, SVGAGI. V lost 8 bases to trimming and J lost 5 bases, with 11 bases between them. The CDR3 has 12 amino acids.

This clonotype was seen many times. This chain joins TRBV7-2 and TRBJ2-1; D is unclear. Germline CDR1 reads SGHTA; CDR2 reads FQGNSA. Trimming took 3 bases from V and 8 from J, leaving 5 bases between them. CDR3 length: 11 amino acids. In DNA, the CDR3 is TGTGCCAGCAGCTTGTGGGATGAGCAGTTCTTC. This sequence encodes CASSLWDEQFF.

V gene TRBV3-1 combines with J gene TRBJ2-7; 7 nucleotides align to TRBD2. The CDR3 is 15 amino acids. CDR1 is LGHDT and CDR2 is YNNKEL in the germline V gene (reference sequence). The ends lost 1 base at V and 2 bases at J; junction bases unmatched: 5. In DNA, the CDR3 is TGTGCCAGCAGCCAAGGGGGCGGGAGCCCCTACGAGCAGTACTTC. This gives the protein CASSQGGGSPYEQYF.

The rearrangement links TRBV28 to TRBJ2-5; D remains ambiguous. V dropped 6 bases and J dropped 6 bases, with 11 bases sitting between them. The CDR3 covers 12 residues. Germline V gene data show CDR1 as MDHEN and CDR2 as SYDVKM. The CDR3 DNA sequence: TGTGCCAGCAGCCCCCCCTTTAAGACCCAGTACTTC. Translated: CASSPPFKTQYF.

The CDR3 DNA sequence: TGCGCCAGCAGCCTCGTTGCGGGGGGGCGACAGACCCAGTACTTC. Translated, it gives CASSLVAGGRQTQYF. The V call is TRBV5-1, the J call TRBJ2-5; TRBD2 matches 9 bases. The CDR3 loop spans 15 amino acids. V shed 4 bases and J 6 bases; nucleotides not matched to a gene: 10. Germline CDR1 reads SGHRS; CDR2 reads YFSETQ.

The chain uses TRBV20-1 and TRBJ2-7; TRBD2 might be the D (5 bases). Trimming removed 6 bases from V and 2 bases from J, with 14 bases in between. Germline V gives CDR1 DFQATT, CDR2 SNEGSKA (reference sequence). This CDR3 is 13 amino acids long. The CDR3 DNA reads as TGCAGTGCCAAAGAACGGGGTCCCTACGAGCAGTACTTC. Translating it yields CSAKERGPYEQYF.

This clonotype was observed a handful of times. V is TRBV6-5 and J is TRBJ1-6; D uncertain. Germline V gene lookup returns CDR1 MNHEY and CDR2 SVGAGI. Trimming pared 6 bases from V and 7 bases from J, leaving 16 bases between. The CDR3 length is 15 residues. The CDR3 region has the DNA TGTGCCAGCAGCCAGGACCCTGTTGCGAATTCACCCCTCCACTTT. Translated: CASSQDPVANSPLHF.

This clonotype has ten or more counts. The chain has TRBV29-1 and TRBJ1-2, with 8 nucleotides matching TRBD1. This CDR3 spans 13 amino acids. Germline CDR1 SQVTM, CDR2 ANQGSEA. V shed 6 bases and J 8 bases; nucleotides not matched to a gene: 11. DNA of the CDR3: TGCAGCGTCCTAAGGCAGGGGGCGAGGGGCTACACCTTC. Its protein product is CSVLRQGARGYTF. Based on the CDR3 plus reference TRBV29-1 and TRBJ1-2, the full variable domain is SAVISQKPSRDICQRGTSLTIQCQVDSQVTMMFWYRQQPGQSLTLIATANQGSEATYESGFVIDKFPISRPNLTFSTLTVSNMSPEDSSIYLCSVLRQGARGYTFGSGTRLTVV.